The 11 T cell receptor beta chains below were found in one sample sequenced in a study of tumor-infiltrating lymphocytes in primary liver carcinoma. Unsorted bulk tissue, roughly 20-32 mg of it, served as the source for co-extraction of RNA and DNA. A constant-region primer primed TCR beta cDNA synthesis from about 0.45 ug of total RNA. Construction of TCR beta libraries relied on three successive nested multiplex PCR rounds employing slightly modified ARM-PCR. The opening two PCR rounds, approximately 10 cycles each, paired TRBV1-TRBV30 forward primers with a C-beta reverse primer. TCRdb processed the multiplex PCR reads anew with MiXCR; each CDR3 protein has one entry. The repertoire holds 50,000 to 60,000 distinct CDR3 sequences, with around 77% as singletons. Sequenced material: liver tumor tissue from sampling region 5. Subset denoted: tumor region T5, tumor centre. The receptors stem from a middle-aged man with primary liver carcinoma and hepatitis B virus infection.

This clonotype has a count of ten or more. The chain links TRBV6-1 to TRBJ1-6; TRBD1 might be the D (5 bases). Germline assignment: CDR1 MNHNS and CDR2 SASEGT. The ends were cut back, 11 bases at V and 9 bases at J, with 14 bases in the middle. This CDR3 comprises 12 residues. CDR3 residues: CASREVTSPLHF. In DNA form, the CDR3 reads TGTGCCTCCAGGGAGGTTACTTCACCCCTCCACTTT.

In regard to this clonotype: A much larger clone is a single base away; this may be a read error. The CDR3 spells CVTSPDTYGYTF. The CDR3 DNA is TGTGTCACCAGTCCCGACACGTATGGCTACACCTTC. The J gene is TRBJ1-2, the V gene TRBV24-1; D not certain. Germline V gene lookup returns CDR1 KGHDR and CDR2 SFDVKD. CDR3 length: 12 residues.

The V gene is TRBV11-1, the J gene TRBJ2-4; 7 positions agree with TRBD2. The CDR3 is 17 amino acids. After removal of 3 bases from V and 2 bases from J, the junction contained 10 bases not matched to a gene. The germline V gene has CDR1 SGHAT and CDR2 FQDESV (reference sequence). The CDR3 DNA follows: TGTGCCAGCAGCTTTGCTGGCACCAGCGGGACCAAAAACATTCAGTACTTC. Its protein product is CASSFAGTSGTKNIQYF. Supplemented by reference TRBV11-1 and TRBJ2-4, the full variable domain reads EAEVAQSPRYKITEKSQAVAFWCDPISGHATLYWYRQILGQGPELLVQFQDESVVDDSQLPKDRFSAERLKGVDSTLKIQPAELGDSAMYLCASSFAGTSGTKNIQYFGAGTRLSVL.

CDR3 bases: TGTGCCAGCAGTCCCGAGAGGGCTATGGTGCAGTCCCAGTACTTC. Protein product: CASSPERAMVQSQYF. The gene calls are TRBV6-1 and TRBJ2-5, with a tentative D call TRBD2 (5 bases). This CDR3 contains 15 residues. CDR1 is MNHNS, CDR2 SASEGT, per germline. The V and J ends lost 5 bases and 9 bases respectively, with 22 bases between them.

Of note for this clonotype: The junction departs from the called germline gene at one end, perhaps through a read error. The chain links TRBV11-1 to TRBJ2-3; perhaps TRBD2 as D (5 bases). Germline-derived CDR1 and CDR2 are SGHAT and FQDESV (reference sequence). The length of the CDR3 is 15 residues. CDR3 in amino acids: CASSLPRESTDMQYF. In nucleotides, the CDR3 is TGTGCCAGCAGTTTGCCGAGGGAGAGTACGGATATGCAGTATTTT.

The V gene is TRBV28, the J gene TRBJ2-7; D not certain. Trimming removed 4 bases at V and 6 bases at J, with 22 bases between. Germline V CDR1 and CDR2: MDHEN, SYDVKM. There are 16 residues in the CDR3. CDR3: CASSSPVTPRASEQYF. The CDR3 nucleotides are TGTGCCAGCAGTTCCCCTGTGACTCCCCGGGCGTCCGAGCAGTACTTC.

Comments on this clonotype: No conserved phenylalanine or tryptophan ends this CDR3, so it is likely a read error. The chain recombines TRBV6-5 with TRBJ2-3; TRBD2 aligns across 12 bases. The V gene's germline CDR1 is MNHEY and CDR2 SVGAGI. This CDR3 comprises 15 residues. Trimming took 10 bases from V and 3 from J; bases not matched to a gene: 8. The CDR3 nucleotides read TGTGCCAACTACCCAGGACTAGCGGGAACAGATACGCAGTATATT. This gives the protein CANYPGLAGTDTQYI.

In its sample, this clonotype was seen many times. V is TRBV2 and J is TRBJ2-1, with D possibly matching TRBD1 (5 bases). This CDR3 has 13 residues. V lost 6 bases to trimming and J lost 6 bases, with 12 bases between them. CDR1 and CDR2 (germline): SNHLY, FYNNEI. The CDR3 protein is CASRQGVSNEQFF. The CDR3 DNA follows: TGTGCCAGCAGGCAGGGCGTATCCAATGAGCAGTTCTTC.

A note on this clonotype: Germline is not matched at one junction end, which may reflect a read error. The CDR3 DNA reads as TGTATCAGCAGTGAAGAAGCGGGAGGATACAATGAGCAGTTTTTC. The encoded protein is CISSEEAGGYNEQFF. This chain links TRBV6-1 with TRBJ2-1, with 9 nucleotides matching TRBD2. Germline V gives CDR1 MNHNS, CDR2 SASEGT. This CDR3 is built from 15 residues.

By sample share, this clonotype is large. J is TRBJ2-1 and V is TRBV4-3; D is uncertain. Germline V gives CDR1 LGHNA, CDR2 YSLEER. The CDR3 is 16 residues long. Trimming took off 2 bases at V and 5 bases at J, with 16 bases between the two ends. The CDR3 region is CASSQFPPPADNEQFF. Written as DNA, the CDR3 is TGCGCCAGCAGCCAATTCCCCCCCCCGGCGGACAATGAGCAGTTCTTC.

The V gene is TRBV12-3 or TRBV12-4, the J gene TRBJ2-2; perhaps TRBD2 as D (7 bases). The CDR3 contains 18 residues. Trimming took off 6 bases at V and 7 bases at J, with 27 bases between the two ends. The DNA for the CDR3 is TGTGCCAGCAGCTTCCCAACGGGGGGCTTAGCGAATATCGGGGAGCTGTTTTTT. Translation gives CASSFPTGGLANIGELFF.